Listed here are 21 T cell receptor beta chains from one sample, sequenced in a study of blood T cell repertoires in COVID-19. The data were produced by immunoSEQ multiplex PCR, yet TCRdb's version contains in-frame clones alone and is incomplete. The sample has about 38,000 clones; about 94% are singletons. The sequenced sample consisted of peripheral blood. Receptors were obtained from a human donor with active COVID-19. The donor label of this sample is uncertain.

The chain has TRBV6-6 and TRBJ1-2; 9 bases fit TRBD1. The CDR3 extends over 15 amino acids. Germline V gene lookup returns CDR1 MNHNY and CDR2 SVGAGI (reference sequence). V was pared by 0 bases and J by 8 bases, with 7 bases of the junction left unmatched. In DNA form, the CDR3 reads TGTGCCAGCAGTTACTCGAAACAGGGGGCCCGGGGCTACACCTTC. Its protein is CASSYSKQGARGYTF.

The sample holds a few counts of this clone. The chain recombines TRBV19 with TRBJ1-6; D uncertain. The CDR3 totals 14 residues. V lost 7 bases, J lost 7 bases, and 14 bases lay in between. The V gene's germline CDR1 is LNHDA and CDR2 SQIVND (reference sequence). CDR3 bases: TGTGCCAGTAAGGCTCTCCAGAGGAATTCACCCCTCCACTTT. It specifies CASKALQRNSPLHF.

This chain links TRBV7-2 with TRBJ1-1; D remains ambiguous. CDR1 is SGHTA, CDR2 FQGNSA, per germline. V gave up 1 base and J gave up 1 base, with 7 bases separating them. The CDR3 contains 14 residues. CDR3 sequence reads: CASSLVPGNTEAFF. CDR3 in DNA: TGTGCCAGCAGCTTAGTTCCAGGGAACACTGAAGCTTTCTTT.

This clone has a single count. The CDR3 DNA follows: TGTGCCAGCAGCTTAAGGACAGGGGGCGCGAGTTTGACTGAAGCTTTCTTT. Protein sequence: CASSLRTGGASLTEAFF. The chain combines TRBV13 with TRBJ1-1, with 11 bases identical to TRBD1. Germline CDR1 is PRHDT and CDR2 is FYEKMQ (reference sequence). The V gene end was trimmed by 2 bases and the J gene end by 5 bases; junction bases not matched to a gene: 10. The CDR3 loop spans 17 amino acids.

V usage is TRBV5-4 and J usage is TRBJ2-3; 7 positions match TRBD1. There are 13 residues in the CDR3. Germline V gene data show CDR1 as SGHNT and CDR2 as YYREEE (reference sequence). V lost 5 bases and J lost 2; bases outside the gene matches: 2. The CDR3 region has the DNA TGTGCCAGCAGGAGGGGGCCCACAGATACGCAGTATTTT. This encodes CASRRGPTDTQYF.

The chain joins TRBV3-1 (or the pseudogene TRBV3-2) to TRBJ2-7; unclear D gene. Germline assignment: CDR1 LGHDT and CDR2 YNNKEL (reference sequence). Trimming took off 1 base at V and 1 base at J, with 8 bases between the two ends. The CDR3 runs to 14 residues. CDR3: CASSQGHVSYEQYF. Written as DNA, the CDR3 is TGTGCCAGCAGCCAAGGACACGTATCCTACGAGCAGTACTTC.

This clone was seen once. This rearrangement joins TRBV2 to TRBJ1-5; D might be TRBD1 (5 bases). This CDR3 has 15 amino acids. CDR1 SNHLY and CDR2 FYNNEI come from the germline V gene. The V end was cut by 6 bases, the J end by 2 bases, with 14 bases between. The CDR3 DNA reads TGTGCCAGCAGAGAGGGGAGGTCGGGCAATCAGCCCCAGCATTTT. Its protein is CASREGRSGNQPQHF.

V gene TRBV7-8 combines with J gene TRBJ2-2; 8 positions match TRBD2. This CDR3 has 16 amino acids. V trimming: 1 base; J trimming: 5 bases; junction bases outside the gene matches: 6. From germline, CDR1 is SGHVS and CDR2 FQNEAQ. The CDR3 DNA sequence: TGTGCCAGCAGCTTAGAGGGGACTAGGGGAACCGGGGAGCTGTTTTTT. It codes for CASSLEGTRGTGELFF.

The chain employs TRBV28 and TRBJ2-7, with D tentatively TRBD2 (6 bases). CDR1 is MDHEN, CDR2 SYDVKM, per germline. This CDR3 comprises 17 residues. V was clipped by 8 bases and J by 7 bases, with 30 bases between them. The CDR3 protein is CASLTQSGGSGVLEQYF. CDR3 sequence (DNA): TGTGCCAGCCTTACACAATCGGGCGGGTCGGGGGTCTTAGAGCAGTACTTC.

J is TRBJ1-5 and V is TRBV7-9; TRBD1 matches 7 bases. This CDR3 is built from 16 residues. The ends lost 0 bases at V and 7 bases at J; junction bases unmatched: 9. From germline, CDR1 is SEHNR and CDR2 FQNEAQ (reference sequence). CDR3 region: CASSLAGGGGSQPQHF. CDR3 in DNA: TGTGCCAGCAGCTTAGCCGGAGGGGGCGGTAGCCAGCCCCAGCATTTT.

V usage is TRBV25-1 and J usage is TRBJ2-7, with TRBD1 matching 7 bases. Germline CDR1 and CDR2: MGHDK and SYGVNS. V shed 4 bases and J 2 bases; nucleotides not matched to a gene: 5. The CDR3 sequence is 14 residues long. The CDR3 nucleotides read TGTGCCAGCAGTGGACCAGGGGGAACCTACGAGCAGTACTTC. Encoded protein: CASSGPGGTYEQYF.

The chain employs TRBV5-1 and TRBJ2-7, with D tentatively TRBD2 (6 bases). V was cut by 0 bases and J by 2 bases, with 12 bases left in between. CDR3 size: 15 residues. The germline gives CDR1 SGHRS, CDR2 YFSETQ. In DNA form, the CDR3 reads TGCGCCAGCAGCTTGGAAGGGACTGGCCCCTACGAGCAGTACTTC. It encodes CASSLEGTGPYEQYF.

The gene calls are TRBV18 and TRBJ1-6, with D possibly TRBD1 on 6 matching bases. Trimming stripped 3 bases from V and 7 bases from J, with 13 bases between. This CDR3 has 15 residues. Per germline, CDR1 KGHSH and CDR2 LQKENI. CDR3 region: CASSPSGVGNSPLHF. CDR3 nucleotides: TGTGCCAGCTCACCCTCAGGGGTGGGCAATTCACCCCTCCACTTT.

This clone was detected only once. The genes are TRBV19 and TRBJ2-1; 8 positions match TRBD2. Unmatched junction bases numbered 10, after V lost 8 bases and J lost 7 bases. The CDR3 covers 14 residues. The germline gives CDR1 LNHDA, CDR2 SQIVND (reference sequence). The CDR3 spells CASSGTRVRNEQFF. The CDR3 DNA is TGTGCCAGTTCCGGGACTAGGGTTAGAAATGAGCAGTTCTTC. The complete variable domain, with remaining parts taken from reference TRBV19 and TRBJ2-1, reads DGGITQSPKYLFRKEGQNVTLSCEQNLNHDAMYWYRQDPGQGLRLIYYSQIVNDFQKGDIAEGYSVSREKKESFPLTVTSAQKNPTAFYLCASSGTRVRNEQFFGPGTRLTVL.

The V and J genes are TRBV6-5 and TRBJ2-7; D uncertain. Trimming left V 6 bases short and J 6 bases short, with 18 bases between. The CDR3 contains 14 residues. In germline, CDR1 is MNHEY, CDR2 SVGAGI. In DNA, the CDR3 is TGTGCCAGCAGATATTCGACCGCAGGCTCCGAGCAGTACTTC. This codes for CASRYSTAGSEQYF.

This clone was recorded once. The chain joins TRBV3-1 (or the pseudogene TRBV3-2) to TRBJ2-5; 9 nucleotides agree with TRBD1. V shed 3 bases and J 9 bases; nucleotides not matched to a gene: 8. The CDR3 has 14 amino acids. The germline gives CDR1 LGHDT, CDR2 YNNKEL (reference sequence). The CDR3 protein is CASSQGQGPASQYF. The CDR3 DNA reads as TGTGCCAGCAGCCAGGGACAGGGACCCGCGTCCCAGTACTTC.

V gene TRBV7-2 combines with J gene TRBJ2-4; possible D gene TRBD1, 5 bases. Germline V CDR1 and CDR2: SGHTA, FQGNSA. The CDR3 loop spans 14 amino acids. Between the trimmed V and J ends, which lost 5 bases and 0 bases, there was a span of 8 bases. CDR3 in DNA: TGTGCCAGCAGCCCAAGGGGAGCCAAAAACATTCAGTACTTC. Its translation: CASSPRGAKNIQYF.

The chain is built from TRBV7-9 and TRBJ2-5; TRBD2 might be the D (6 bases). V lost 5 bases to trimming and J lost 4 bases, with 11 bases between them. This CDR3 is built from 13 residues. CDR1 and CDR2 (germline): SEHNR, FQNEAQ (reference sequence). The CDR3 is CASSGGKIETQYF. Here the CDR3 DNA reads TGTGCCAGCAGCGGCGGGAAAATAGAGACCCAGTACTTC. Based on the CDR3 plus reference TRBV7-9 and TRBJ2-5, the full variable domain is DTGVSQNPRHKITKRGQNVTFRCDPISEHNRLYWYRQTLGQGPEFLTYFQNEAQLEKSRLLSDRFSAERPKGSFSTLEIQRTEQGDSAMYLCASSGGKIETQYFGPGTRLLVL.

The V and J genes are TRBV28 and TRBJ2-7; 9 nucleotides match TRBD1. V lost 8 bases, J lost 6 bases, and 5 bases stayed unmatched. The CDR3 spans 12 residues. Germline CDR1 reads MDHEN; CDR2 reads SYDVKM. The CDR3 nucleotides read TGTGCCAGCTACAGGGGGCCAGGCGAGCAGTACTTC. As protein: CASYRGPGEQYF.

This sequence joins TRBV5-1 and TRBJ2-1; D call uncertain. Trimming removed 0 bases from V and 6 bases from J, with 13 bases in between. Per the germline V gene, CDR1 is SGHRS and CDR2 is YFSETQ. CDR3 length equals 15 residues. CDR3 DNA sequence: TGCGCCAGCAGCTTGGAACTCACCTCGGGCAATGAGCAGTTCTTC. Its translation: CASSLELTSGNEQFF. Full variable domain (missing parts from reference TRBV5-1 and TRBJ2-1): KAGVTQTPRYLIKTRGQQVTLSCSPISGHRSVSWYQQTPGQGLQFLFEYFSETQRNKGNFPGRFSGRQFSNSRSEMNVSTLELGDSALYLCASSLELTSGNEQFFGPGTRLTVL.

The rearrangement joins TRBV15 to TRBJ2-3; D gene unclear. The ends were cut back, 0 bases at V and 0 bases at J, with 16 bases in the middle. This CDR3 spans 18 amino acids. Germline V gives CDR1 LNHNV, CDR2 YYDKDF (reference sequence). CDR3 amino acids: CATSREKSRGASTDTQYF. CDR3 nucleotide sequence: TGTGCCACCAGCAGAGAAAAGTCGCGAGGAGCTAGCACAGATACGCAGTATTTT.